The source of this T cell receptor (beta chain) is a study of blood T cell repertoires in COVID-19. The repertoire was sequenced with immunoSEQ multiplex PCR; TCRdb's copy has only in-frame clones and lacks some. The sample records about 160,000 clones, roughly nine tenths being singletons. Germline CDR1 reads SGHKS; CDR2 reads YYEKEE (reference sequence). The CDR3 consists of 16 residues. The J segment lost 2 bases and the V segment lost 4 bases, leaving 5 bases of the junction unmatched. This receptor was identified in a man in his fifties or sixties with active or convalescent COVID-19. The material sequenced was peripheral blood. This chain connects TRBV5-5 to TRBJ1-3, with 11 bases lining up with TRBD1. CDR3 sequence: CASSPWTGGPGNTIYF. The CDR3 DNA reads TGTGCCAGCAGCCCATGGACAGGGGGCCCTGGAAACACCATATATTTT.